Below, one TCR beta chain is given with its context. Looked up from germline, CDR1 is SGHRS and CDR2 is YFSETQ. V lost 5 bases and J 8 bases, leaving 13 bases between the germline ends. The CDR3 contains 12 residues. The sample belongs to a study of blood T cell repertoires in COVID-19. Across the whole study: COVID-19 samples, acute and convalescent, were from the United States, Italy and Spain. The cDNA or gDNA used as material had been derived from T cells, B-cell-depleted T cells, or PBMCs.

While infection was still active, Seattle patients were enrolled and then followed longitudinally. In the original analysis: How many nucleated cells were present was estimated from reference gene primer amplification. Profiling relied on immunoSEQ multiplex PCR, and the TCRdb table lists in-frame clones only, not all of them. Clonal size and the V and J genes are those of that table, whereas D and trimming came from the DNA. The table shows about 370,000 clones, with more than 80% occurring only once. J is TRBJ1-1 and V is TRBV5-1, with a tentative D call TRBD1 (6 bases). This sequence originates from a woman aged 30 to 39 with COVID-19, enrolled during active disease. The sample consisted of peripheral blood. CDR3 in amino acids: CASRDVDREAFF. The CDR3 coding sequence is TGCGCCAGCAGGGACGTGGACAGAGAAGCTTTCTTT.